This T cell receptor (beta chain) comes out of a study of identical twins. Whole-study findings and limits: Excess sharing by twins proved weaker in beta out-of-frame sequences. Out-of-frame alpha sequences common to twins exhibited an excess of low generation probability.

Template switching added a universal primer site; cDNA carried unique molecular identifiers. Each CDR3 protein gets one entry after TCRdb re-called the 5' RACE reads with MiXCR. The sample records 550,000 to 800,000 distinct CDR3 sequences, roughly 7.1% being singletons. This clonotype appeared many times. What it binds is unknown. This CDR3 region has 14 residues. The germline V and J ends were trimmed by 6 bases and 3 bases, with 12 bases remaining between them. Germline lookup yields CDR1 MNHNS and CDR2 SASEGT. These data also formed part of another study, on yellow fever vaccine responses in identical twins.

The chain uses TRBV6-1 and TRBJ1-5; D remains ambiguous. This receptor was identified in a young woman in good health. Source material: PBMCs. The CDR3 loop is CASSSRETNQPQHF. CDR3 nucleotide sequence: TGTGCCAGCAGCTCGAGGGAAACCAATCAGCCCCAGCATTTT.